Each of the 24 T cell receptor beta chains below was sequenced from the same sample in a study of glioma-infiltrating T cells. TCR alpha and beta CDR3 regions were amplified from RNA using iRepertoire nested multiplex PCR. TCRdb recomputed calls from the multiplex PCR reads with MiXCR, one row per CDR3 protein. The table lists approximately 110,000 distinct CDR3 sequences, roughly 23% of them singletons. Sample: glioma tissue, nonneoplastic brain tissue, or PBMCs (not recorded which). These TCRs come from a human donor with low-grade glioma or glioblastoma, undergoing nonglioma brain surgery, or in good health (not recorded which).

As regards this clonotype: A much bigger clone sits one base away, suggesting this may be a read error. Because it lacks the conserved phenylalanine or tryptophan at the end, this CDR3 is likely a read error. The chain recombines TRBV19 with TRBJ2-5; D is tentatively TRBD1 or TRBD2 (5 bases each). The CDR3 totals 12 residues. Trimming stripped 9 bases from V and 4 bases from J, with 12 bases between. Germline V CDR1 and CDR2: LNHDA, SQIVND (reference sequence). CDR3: CASGWGTETQYL. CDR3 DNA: TGTGCCAGCGGCTGGGGGACAGAGACCCAGTACCTC.

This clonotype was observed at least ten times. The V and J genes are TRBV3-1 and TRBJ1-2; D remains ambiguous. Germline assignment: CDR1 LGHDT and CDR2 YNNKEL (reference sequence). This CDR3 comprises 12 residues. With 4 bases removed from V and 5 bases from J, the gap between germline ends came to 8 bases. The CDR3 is CASSLGLYGYTF. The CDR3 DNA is TGTGCCAGCAGCCTCGGGCTGTATGGCTACACCTTC.

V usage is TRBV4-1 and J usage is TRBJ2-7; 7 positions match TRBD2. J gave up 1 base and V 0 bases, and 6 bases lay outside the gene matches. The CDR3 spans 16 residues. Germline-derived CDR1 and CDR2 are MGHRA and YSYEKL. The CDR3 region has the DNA TGCGCCAGCAGCCAAGATGGGACTAACGGGTCCTACGAGCAGTACTTC. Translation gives CASSQDGTNGSYEQYF.

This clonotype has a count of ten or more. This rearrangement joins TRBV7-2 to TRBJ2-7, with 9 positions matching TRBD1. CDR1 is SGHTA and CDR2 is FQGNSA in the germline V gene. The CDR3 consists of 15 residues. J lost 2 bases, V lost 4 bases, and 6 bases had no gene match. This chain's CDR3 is CASSSSGQGTYEQYF. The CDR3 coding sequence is TGTGCCAGCAGCTCAAGCGGACAGGGGACCTACGAGCAGTACTTC.

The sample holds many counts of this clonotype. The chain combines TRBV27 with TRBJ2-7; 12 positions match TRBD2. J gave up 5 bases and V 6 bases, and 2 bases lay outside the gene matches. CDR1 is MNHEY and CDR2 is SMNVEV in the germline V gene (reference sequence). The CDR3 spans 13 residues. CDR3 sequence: CASSLAGGDEQYF. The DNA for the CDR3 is TGTGCCAGCAGCCTAGCGGGGGGGGACGAGCAGTACTTC.

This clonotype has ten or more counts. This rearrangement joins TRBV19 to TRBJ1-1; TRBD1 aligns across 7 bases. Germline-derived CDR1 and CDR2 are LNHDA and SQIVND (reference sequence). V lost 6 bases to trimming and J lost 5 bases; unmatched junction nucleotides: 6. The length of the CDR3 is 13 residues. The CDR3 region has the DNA TGTGCCAGTAGCATGGACAGGTTTACTGAAGCTTTCTTT. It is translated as CASSMDRFTEAFF.

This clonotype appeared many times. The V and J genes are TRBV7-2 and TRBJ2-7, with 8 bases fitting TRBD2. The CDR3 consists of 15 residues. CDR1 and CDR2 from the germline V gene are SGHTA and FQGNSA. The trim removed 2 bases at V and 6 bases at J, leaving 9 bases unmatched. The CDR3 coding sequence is TGTGCCAGCAGCTTACCGGGACTAGAGCTGGGCGAGCAGTACTTC. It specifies CASSLPGLELGEQYF.

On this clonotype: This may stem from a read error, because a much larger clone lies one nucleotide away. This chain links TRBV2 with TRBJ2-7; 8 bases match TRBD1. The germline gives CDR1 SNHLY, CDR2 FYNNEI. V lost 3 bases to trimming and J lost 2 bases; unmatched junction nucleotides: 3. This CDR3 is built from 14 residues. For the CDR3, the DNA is TGTGCCAGCAGTGACGGGGACAGGACCTACGAGCAGTACTTC. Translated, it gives CASSDGDRTYEQYF.

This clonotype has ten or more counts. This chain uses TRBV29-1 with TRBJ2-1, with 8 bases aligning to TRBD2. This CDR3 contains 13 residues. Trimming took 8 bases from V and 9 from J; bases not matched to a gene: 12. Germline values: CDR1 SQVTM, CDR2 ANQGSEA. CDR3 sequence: CSTARGGESEQFF. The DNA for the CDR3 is TGCAGCACCGCCCGGGGGGGAGAGAGTGAGCAGTTCTTC.

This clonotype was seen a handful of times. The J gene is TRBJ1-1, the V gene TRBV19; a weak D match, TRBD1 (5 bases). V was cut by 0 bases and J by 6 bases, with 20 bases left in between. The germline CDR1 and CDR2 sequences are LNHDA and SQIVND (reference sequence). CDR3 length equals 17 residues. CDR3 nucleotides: TGTGCCAGTAGTATAGATACAAGGGGCCCCGGGTTGGCTGAAGCTTTCTTT. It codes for CASSIDTRGPGLAEAFF.

The CDR3 coding sequence is TGTGCCAGCACCCAGGGGAGCGGGATTTCGAACGAGCAGTACTTC. As protein: CASTQGSGISNEQYF. The chain links TRBV12-3 or TRBV12-4 to TRBJ2-7; D possibly corresponds to TRBD2 (7 bases). The CDR3 has 15 residues. Trimming pared 7 bases from V and 5 bases from J, leaving 21 bases between.

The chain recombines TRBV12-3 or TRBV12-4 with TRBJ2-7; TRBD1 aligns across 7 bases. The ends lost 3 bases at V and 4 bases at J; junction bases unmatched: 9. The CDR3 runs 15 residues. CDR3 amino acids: CASSFLTGNKYEQYF. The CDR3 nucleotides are TGTGCCAGCAGTTTCCTGACAGGGAATAAGTACGAGCAGTACTTC.

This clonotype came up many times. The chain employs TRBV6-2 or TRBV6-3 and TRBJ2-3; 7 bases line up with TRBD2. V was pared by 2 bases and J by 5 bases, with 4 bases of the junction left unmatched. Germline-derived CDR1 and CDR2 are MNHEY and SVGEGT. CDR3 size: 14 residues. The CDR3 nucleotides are TGTGCCAGCAGTTACGGGCGGGAGCAAGATACGCAGTATTTT. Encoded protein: CASSYGREQDTQYF.

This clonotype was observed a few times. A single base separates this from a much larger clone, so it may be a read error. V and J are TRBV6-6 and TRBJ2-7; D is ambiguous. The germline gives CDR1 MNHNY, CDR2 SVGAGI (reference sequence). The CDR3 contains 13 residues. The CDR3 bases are TGTACCAGCAGTTACGCTACCCTCAAGGAGCAGTACTTC. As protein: CTSSYATLKEQYF.

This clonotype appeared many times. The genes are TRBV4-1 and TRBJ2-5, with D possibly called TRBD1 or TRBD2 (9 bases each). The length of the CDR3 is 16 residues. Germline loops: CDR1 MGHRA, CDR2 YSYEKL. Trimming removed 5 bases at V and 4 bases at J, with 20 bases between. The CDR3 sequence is CASSGTGGGRVETQYF. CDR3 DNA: TGCGCCAGCAGCGGAACAGGGGGCGGGAGGGTAGAGACCCAGTACTTC.

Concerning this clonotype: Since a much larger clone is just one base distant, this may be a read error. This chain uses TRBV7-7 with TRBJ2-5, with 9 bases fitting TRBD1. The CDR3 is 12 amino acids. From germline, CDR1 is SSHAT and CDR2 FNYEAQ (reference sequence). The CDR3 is CAVGQGHETQYF. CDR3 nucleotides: TGTGCTGTGGGACAGGGTCATGAGACCCAGTACTTC.

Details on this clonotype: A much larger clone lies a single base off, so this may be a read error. The CDR3 region has the DNA TGTGCCAACAGCCCCCCCACCAGGACTGGCTACACCTTC. Its protein product is CANSPPTRTGYTF. The chain recombines TRBV11-2 with TRBJ1-2; D is ambiguous. Germline-derived CDR1 and CDR2 are SGHAT and FQNNGV. This CDR3 is 13 amino acids long.

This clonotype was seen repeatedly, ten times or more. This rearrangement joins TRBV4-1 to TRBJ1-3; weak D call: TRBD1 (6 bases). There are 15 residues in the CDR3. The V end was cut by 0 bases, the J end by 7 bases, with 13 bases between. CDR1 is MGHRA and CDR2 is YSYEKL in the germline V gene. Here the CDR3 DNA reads TGCGCCAGCAGCCAAGATGTTACAGGGACGAACACCATATATTTT. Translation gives CASSQDVTGTNTIYF.

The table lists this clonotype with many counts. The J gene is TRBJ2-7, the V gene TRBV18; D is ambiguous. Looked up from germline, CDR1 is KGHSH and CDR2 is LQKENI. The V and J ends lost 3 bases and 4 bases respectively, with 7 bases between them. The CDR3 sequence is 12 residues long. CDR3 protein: CASSPEGYEQYF. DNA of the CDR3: TGTGCCAGCTCACCGGAAGGATACGAGCAGTACTTC.

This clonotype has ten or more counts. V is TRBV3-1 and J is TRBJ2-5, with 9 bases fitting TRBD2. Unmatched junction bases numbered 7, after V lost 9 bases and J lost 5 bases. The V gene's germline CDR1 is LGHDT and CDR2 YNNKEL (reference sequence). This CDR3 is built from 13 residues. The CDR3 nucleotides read TGTGCCAGGAGCGGGAGGAGGAGTGAGACCCAGTACTTC. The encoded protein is CARSGRRSETQYF.

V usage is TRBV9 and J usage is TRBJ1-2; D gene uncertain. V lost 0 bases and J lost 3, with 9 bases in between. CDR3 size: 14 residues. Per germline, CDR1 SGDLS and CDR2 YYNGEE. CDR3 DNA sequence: TGTGCCAGCAGCGTAGAAGGGTCTCACTATGGCTACACCTTC. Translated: CASSVEGSHYGYTF.

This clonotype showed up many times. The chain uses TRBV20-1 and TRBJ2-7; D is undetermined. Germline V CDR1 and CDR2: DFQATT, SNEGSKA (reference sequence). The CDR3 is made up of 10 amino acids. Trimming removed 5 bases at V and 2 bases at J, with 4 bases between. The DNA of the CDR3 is TGCAGTGCTTGGCCCTACGAGCAGTACTTC. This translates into CSAWPYEQYF.

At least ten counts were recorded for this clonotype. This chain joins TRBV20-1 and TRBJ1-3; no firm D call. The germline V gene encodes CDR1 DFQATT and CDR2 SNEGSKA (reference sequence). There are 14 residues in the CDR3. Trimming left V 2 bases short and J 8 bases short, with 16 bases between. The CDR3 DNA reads TGCAGTGCTAGAACTTTGGCGGGCGCGGACACCATATATTTT. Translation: CSARTLAGADTIYF.

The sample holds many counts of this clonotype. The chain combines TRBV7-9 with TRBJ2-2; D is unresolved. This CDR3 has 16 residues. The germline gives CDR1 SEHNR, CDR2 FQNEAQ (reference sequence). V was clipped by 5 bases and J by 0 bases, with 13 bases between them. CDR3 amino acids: CASSPWGDANTGELFF. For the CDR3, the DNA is TGTGCCAGCAGCCCCTGGGGTGACGCGAACACCGGGGAGCTGTTTTTT. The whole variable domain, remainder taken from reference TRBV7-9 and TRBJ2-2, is DTGVSQNPRHKITKRGQNVTFRCDPISEHNRLYWYRQTLGQGPEFLTYFQNEAQLEKSRLLSDRFSAERPKGSFSTLEIQRTEQGDSAMYLCASSPWGDANTGELFFGEGSRLTVL.